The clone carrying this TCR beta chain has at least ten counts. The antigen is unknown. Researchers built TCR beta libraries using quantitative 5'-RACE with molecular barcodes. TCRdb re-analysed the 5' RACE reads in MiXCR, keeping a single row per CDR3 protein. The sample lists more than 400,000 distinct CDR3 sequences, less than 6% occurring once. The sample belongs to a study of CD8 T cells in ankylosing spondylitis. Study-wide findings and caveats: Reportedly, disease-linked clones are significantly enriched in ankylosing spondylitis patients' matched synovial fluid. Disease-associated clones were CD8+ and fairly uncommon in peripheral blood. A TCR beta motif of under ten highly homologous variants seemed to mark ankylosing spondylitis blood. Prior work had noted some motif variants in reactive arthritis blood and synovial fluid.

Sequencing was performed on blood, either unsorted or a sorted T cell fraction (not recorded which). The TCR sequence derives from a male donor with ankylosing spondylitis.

CDR3 protein: CSAGLLTYEQYF. CDR3 DNA: TGCAGTGCGGGACTCCTTACTTACGAGCAGTACTTC. V gene TRBV20-1 combines with J gene TRBJ2-7; tentatively, D is TRBD2 (6 bases). The CDR3 consists of 12 residues. The V end was cut by 6 bases, the J end by 4 bases, with 13 bases between. Germline assignment: CDR1 DFQATT and CDR2 SNEGSKA (reference sequence).